This T cell receptor (beta chain) was obtained from a study of identifying expanded T cells in peripheral blood. Overall study results and limits: Across healthy donors, higher total template counts meant significantly greater roughly two-week count variance. Over about two and four weeks, about 16 and 19 clones changed, versus approximately 1.2 between replicates.

Libraries were prepared by immunoSEQ multiplex PCR; TCRdb keeps only in-frame clonotypes and omits some of them. The sample has around 100,000 clones; approximately 88% are singletons. Germline-derived CDR1 and CDR2 are MGHDK and SYGVNS. There are 15 residues in the CDR3. V lost 3 bases and J lost 2; bases outside the gene matches: 6. As concerns this clone: Its antigen is still unknown.

The J gene is TRBJ2-5, the V gene TRBV25-1; 7 bases agree with TRBD1. Material: blood. This sequence originates from a person aged 18 to 75 in good health. CDR3: CASSETGWGQETQYF. The CDR3 bases are TGTGCCAGCAGTGAGACAGGGTGGGGGCAAGAGACCCAGTACTTC.